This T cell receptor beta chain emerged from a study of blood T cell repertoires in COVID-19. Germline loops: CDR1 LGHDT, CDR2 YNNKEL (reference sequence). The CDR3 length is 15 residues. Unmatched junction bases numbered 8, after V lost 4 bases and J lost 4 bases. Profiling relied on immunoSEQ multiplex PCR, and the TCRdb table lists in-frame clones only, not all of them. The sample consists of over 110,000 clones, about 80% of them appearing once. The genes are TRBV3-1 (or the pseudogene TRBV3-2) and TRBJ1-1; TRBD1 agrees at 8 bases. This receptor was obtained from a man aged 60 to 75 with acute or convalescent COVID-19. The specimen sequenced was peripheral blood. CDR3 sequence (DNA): TGTGCCAGCAGCCGGACAGGGTTAGTCGGCACTGAAGCTTTCTTT. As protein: CASSRTGLVGTEAFF.